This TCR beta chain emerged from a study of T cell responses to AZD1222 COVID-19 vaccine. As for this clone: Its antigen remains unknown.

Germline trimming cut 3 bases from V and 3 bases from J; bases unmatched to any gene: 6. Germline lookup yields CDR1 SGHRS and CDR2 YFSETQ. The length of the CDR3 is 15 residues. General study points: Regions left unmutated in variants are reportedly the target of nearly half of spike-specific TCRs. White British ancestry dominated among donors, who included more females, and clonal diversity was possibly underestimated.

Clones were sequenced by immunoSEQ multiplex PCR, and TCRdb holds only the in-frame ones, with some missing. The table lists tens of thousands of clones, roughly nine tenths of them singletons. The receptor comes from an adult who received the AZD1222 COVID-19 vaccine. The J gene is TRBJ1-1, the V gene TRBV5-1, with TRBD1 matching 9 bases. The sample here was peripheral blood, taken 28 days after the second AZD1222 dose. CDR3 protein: CASSWADRGYTEAFF. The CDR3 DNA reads TGCGCCAGCAGCTGGGCGGACAGGGGATACACTGAAGCTTTCTTT.